This TCR beta chain was profiled in a study of OX40 agonist ivuxolimab in advanced cancers. Sequenced by immunoSEQ multiplex PCR; TCRdb stores in-frame clones only, minus some. This table holds 55,000 to 70,000 clones, 70% to 90% found once. The germline gives CDR1 SGDLS, CDR2 YYNGEE. The CDR3 contains 13 residues. Trimming cost V 3 bases and J 5 bases, with 12 bases left between them. The clonotype comes from an adult with an advanced solid tumor such as melanoma, head and neck, liver or kidney cancer. V usage is TRBV9 and J usage is TRBJ2-7; D uncertain. The specimen comprised CD4+ or CD8+ T cells sorted from blood, sampled in a trial of the OX40 agonist ivuxolimab. The CDR3 nucleotides are TGTGCCAGCAGCGCGGACCTGGCGGACGAGCAGTACTTC. It is translated as CASSADLADEQYF.